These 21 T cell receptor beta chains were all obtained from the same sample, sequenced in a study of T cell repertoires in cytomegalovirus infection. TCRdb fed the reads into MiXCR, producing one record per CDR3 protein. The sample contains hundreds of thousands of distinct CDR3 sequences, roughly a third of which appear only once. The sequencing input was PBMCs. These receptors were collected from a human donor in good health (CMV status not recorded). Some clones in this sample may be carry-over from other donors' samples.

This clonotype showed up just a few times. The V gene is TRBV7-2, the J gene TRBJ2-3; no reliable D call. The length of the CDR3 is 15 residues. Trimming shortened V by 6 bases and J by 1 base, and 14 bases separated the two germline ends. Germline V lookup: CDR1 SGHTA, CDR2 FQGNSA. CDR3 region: CASRRLALGTDTQYF. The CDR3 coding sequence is TGTGCCAGCAGAAGGCTTGCCTTGGGCACAGATACGCAGTATTTT.

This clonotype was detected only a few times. The CDR3 DNA sequence: TGTGCCACCAGCAGAGACGCATTTGACCTTGACAGGGTCGAGCAGTACTTC. It translates to CATSRDAFDLDRVEQYF. V is TRBV15 and J is TRBJ2-7, with TRBD1 identical over 7 bases. V shed 0 bases and J 6 bases; nucleotides not matched to a gene: 14. The CDR3 is 17 amino acids. Germline CDR1 is LNHNV and CDR2 is YYDKDF (reference sequence).

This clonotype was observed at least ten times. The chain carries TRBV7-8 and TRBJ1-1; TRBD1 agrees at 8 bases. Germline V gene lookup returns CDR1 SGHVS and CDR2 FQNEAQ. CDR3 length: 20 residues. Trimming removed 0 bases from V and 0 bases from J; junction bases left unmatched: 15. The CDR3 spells CASSLALRGQGASLNTEAFF. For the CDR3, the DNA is TGTGCCAGCAGCTTAGCGCTGAGGGGGCAGGGGGCCTCCCTGAACACTGAAGCTTTCTTT.

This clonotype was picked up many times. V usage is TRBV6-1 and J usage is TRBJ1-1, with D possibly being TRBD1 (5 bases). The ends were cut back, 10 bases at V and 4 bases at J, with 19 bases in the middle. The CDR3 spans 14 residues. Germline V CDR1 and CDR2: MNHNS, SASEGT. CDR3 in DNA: TGTGCCATCTCCAGGCAGGGACGGAGCACTGAAGCTTTCTTT. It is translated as CAISRQGRSTEAFF.

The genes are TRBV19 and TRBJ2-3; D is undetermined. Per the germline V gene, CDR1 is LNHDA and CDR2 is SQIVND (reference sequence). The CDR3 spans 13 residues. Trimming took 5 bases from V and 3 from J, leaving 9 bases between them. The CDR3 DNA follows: TGTGCCAGTAGTCCCCAGGAGACAGATACGCAGTATTTT. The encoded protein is CASSPQETDTQYF.

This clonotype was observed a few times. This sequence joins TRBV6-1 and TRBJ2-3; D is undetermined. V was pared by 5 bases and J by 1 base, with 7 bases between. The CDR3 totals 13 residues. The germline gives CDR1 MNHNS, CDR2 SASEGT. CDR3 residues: CASSKTGTDTQYF. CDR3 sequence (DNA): TGTGCCAGCAGTAAGACTGGCACAGATACGCAGTATTTT.

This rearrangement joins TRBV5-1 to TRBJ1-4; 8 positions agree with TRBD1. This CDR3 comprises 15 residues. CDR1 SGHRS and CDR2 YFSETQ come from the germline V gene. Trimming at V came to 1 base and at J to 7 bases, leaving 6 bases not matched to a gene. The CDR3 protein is CASSLSGQGGEKLFF. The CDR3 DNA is TGCGCCAGCAGCTTGAGTGGACAGGGAGGTGAAAAACTGTTTTTT.

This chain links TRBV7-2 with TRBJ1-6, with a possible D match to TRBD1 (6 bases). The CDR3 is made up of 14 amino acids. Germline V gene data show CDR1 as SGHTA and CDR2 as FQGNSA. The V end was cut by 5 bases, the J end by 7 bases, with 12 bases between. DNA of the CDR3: TGTGCCAGCAGCCTAGGGACAAGCAATTCACCCCTCCACTTT. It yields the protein CASSLGTSNSPLHF.

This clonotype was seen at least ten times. The CDR3 coding sequence is TGCAGCGGGGAGGAGGTGGGCAATGAGCAGTTCTTC. Its protein product is CSGEEVGNEQFF. The J gene is TRBJ2-1, the V gene TRBV29-1; possible D gene TRBD2, 6 bases. The CDR3 length is 12 residues. Trimming took off 7 bases at V and 6 bases at J, with 13 bases between the two ends. Per the germline V gene, CDR1 is SQVTM and CDR2 is ANQGSEA.

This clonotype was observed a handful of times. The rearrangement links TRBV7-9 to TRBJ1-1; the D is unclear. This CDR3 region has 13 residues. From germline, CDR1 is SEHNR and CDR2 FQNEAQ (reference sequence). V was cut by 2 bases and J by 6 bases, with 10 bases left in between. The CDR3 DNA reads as TGTGCCAGCAGCTTATCCAGGATGGCTGAAGCTTTCTTT. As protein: CASSLSRMAEAFF. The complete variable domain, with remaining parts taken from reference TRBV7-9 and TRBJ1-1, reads DTGVSQNPRHKITKRGQNVTFRCDPISEHNRLYWYRQTLGQGPEFLTYFQNEAQLEKSRLLSDRFSAERPKGSFSTLEIQRTEQGDSAMYLCASSLSRMAEAFFGQGTRLTVV.

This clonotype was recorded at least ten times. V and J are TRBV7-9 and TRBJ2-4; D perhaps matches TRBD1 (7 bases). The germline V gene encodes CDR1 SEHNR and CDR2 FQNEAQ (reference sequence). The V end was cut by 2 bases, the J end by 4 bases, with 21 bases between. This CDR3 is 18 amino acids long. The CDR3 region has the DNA TGTGCCAGCAGCTTAAGATCCCCCCGCGGGACAGAGAAAAACATTCAGTACTTC. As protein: CASSLRSPRGTEKNIQYF.

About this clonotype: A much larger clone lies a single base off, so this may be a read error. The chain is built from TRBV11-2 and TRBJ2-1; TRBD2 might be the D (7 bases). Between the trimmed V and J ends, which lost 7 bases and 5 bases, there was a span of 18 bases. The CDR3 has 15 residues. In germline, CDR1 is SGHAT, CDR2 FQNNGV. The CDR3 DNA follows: TGTGCCAGCAAGGGGGGGGGGGGGGGTCACAATGAGCAGTTCTTC. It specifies CASKGGGGGHNEQFF.

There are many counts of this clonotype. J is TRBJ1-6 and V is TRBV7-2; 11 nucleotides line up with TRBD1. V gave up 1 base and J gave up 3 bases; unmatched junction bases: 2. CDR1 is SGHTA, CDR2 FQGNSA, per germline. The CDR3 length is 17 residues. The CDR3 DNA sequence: TGTGCCAGCAGCTTAGTTGGGACAGGGGGCTATAATTCACCCCTCCACTTT. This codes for CASSLVGTGGYNSPLHF.

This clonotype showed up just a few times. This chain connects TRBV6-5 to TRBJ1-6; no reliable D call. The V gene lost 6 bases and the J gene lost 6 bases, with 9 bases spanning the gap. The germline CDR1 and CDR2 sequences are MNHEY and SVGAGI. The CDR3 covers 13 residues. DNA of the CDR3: TGTGCCAGCAGATATAGGAGTAATTCACCCCTCCACTTT. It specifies CASRYRSNSPLHF.

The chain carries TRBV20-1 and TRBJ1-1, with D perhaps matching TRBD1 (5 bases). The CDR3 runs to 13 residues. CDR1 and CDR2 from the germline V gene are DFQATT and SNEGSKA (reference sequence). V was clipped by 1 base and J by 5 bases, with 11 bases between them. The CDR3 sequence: CSARGGGGTEAFF. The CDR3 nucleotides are TGCAGTGCTAGAGGCGGGGGGGGTACTGAAGCTTTCTTT.

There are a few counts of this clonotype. Written as DNA, the CDR3 is TGTGCCAGCAGTCCGCGGGGGGGGCGCGGAAGCAATCAGCCCCAGCATTTT. Protein: CASSPRGGRGSNQPQHF. The chain carries TRBV6-1 and TRBJ1-5; tentatively, D is TRBD1 (6 bases). Trimming shortened V by 5 bases and J by 1 base, and 18 bases separated the two germline ends. Germline loops: CDR1 MNHNS, CDR2 SASEGT. The CDR3 covers 17 residues.

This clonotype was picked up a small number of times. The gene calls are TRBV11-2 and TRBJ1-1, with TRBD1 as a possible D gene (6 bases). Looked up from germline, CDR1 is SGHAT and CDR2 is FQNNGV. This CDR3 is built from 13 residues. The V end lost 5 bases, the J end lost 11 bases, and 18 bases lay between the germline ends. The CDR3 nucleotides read TGTGCCAGCAGCCCCAGGAGGACAGAGTCGGCTTTCTTT. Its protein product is CASSPRRTESAFF.

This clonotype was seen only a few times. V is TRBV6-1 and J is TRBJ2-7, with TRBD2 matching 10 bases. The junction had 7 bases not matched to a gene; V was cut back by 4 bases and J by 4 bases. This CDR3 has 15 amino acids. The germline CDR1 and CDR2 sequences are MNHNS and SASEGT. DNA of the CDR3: TGTGCCAGCAGTGTCCTACTAGCGGGGACTTACGAGCAGTACTTC. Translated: CASSVLLAGTYEQYF.

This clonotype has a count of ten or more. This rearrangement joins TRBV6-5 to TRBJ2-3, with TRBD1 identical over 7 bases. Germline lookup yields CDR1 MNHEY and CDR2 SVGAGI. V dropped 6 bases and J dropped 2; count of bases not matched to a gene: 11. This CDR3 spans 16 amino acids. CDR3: CASRGAQGVLTDTQYF. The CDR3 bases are TGTGCCAGCAGAGGTGCCCAGGGGGTACTCACAGATACGCAGTATTTT.

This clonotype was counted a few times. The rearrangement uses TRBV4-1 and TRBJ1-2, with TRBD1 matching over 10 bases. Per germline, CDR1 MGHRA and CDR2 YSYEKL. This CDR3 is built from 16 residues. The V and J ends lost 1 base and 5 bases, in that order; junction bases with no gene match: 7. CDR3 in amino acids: CASSQVLGQGVYGYTF. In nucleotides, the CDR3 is TGCGCCAGCAGCCAAGTTCTAGGACAGGGGGTTTATGGCTACACCTTC.

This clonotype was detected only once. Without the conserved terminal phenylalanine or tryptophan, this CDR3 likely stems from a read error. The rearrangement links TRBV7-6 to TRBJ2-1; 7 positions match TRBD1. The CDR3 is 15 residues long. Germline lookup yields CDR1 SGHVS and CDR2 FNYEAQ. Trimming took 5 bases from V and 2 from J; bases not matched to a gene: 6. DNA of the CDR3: TGTGCCAGCAGCAACCCCGGGACAGCCTACAATGAGCAGTTCTTA. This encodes CASSNPGTAYNEQFL.